The rows below give T cell receptor beta chains drawn from one sample of a study of technical replicates of blood from a handful of donors. Profiling relied on immunoSEQ multiplex PCR, and the TCRdb table lists in-frame clones only, not all of them. The sample yields around 64,000 clones, 93% seen once. The sample comprised PBMCs. The origin of the receptors is a human donor in good health. Some clones in this sample may be carry-over from other donors' samples. Both conserved end residues are part of each CDR3. The D gene is left open where the match is weak.

CDR3 protein	CDR3 DNA	J gene	V gene	D gene
CASSSEPRDNEQFF	TGTGCCAGCAGCTCTGAGCCCCGGGACAATGAGCAGTTCTTC	TRBJ2-1	TRBV4-2	NA
CATDRGTEAFF	TGTGCGACAGATAGGGGCACTGAAGCTTTCTTT	TRBJ1-1	TRBV2	NA
CASSLEAGIYEQYF	TGTGCCAGCAGCTTGGAAGCCGGGATCTACGAGCAGTACTTC	TRBJ2-7	TRBV5-6	NA
CASSLGTGTDTQYF	TGTGCCAGCAGCCTGGGGACAGGCACAGATACGCAGTATTTT	TRBJ2-3	TRBV7-2	TRBD1
CATSLGAAGYEQYF	TGTGCCACCAGCTTGGGGGCAGCCGGCTACGAGCAGTACTTC	TRBJ2-7	TRBV11-1	NA
CASRGDKRKTDTQYF	TGTGCCAGCAGAGGGGACAAGCGGAAGACAGATACGCAGTATTTT	TRBJ2-3	TRBV25-1	NA
CAWSVLYGYTF	TGTGCCTGGAGTGTACTCTATGGCTACACCTTC	TRBJ1-2	TRBV30	NA
CASSTDRASYNEQFF	TGCGCCAGCAGTACCGACAGGGCCTCCTACAATGAGCAGTTCTTC	TRBJ2-1	TRBV5-1	TRBD1
CASSTRSTSGRTDTQYF	TGTGCCAGCAGCACCCGATCGACTAGCGGGAGGACAGATACGCAGTATTTT	TRBJ2-3	TRBV7-2	TRBD2
CASSLLAGDPTGELFF	TGCGCCAGCAGCTTGCTAGCGGGGGACCCCACCGGGGAGCTGTTTTTT	TRBJ2-2	TRBV5-1	TRBD2
CASSPRQVMNTEAFF	TGTGCCAGCAGCCCGAGACAGGTAATGAACACTGAAGCTTTCTTT	TRBJ1-1	TRBV7-6	NA
CASSPTSDWEAFF	TGTGCCAGCTCACCCACTTCCGATTGGGAAGCTTTCTTT	TRBJ1-1	TRBV18	NA
CASSPRQDDYYGYTF	TGTGCCAGCTCACCACGACAGGATGATTACTATGGCTACACCTTC	TRBJ1-2	TRBV18	NA
CASKGGSGLQETQYF	TGTGCCAGCAAAGGGGGTAGCGGGCTCCAAGAGACCCAGTACTTC	TRBJ2-5	TRBV6-1	NA
CASSDPWETGQYF	TGTGCCAGCAGTGACCCCTGGGAAACAGGCCAGTACTTC	TRBJ2-5	TRBV6-1	NA
CASSQVVTPGTGNQPQHF	TGTGCCAGCAGCCAAGTCGTCACACCCGGGACAGGGAATCAGCCCCAGCATTTT	TRBJ1-5	TRBV4-2	TRBD1
CAISESRKTNEKLFF	TGTGCCATCAGTGAGTCTCGTAAAACTAATGAAAAACTGTTTTTT	TRBJ1-4	TRBV10-3	NA
CASSGLQGTETQYF	TGTGCCAGCAGTGGTCTACAGGGGACCGAGACCCAGTACTTC	TRBJ2-5	TRBV27	TRBD1
CASSVEAGFSSYNEQFF	TGTGCCAGCAGCGTAGAGGCGGGGTTTAGCTCCTACAATGAGCAGTTCTTC	TRBJ2-1	TRBV9	NA
CASSKGQGANYGYTF	TGTGCCAGCAGCAAGGGACAGGGAGCTAACTATGGCTACACCTTC	TRBJ1-2	TRBV5-4	TRBD1
CASSPGLLLYEQYF	TGTGCCAGCAGCCCGGGACTTCTCCTGTACGAGCAGTACTTC	TRBJ2-7	TRBV7-8	NA
CASSSSRGEQYF	TGTGCCAGCAGCTCCAGCCGGGGGGAGCAGTACTTC	TRBJ2-7	TRBV7-8	NA
CASSEDSSGEQYF	TGCGCCAGCAGTGAGGACTCCTCGGGCGAGCAGTACTTC	TRBJ2-7	TRBV10-2	NA
CASSARQGRNEKLFF	TGTGCCAGCAGTGCCCGACAGGGGAGGAATGAAAAACTGTTTTTT	TRBJ1-4	TRBV2	TRBD1
CSAPRNEQFF	TGCAGTGCTCCTCGTAATGAGCAGTTCTTC	TRBJ2-1	TRBV20-1	NA